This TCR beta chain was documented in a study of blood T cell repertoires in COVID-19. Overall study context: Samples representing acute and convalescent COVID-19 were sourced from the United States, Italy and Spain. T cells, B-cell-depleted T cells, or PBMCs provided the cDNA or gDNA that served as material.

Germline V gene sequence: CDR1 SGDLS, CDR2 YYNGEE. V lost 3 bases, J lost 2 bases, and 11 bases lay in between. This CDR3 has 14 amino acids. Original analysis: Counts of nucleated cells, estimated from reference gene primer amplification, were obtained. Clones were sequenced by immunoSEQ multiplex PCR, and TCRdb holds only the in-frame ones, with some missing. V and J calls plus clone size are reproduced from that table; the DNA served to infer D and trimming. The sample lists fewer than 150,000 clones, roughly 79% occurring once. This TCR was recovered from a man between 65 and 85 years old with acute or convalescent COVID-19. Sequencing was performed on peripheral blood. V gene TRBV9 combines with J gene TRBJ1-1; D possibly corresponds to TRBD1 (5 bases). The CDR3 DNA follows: TGTGCCAGCAGCGGGAACGGGGGAAACACTGAAGCTTTCTTT. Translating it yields CASSGNGGNTEAFF. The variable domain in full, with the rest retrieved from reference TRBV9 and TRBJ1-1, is DSGVTQTPKHLITATGQRVTLRCSPRSGDLSVYWYQQSLDQGLQFLIQYYNGEERAKGNILERFSAQQFPDLHSELNLSSLELGDSALYFCASSGNGGNTEAFFGQGTRLTVV.